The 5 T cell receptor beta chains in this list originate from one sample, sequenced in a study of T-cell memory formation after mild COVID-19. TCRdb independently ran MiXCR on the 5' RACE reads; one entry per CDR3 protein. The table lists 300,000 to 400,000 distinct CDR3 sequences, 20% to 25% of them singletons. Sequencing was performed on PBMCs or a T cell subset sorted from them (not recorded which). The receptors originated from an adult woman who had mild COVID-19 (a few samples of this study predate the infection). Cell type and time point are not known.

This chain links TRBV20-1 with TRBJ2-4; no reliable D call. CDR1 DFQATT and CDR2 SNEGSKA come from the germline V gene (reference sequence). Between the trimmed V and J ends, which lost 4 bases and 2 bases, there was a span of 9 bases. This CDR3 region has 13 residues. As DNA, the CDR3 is TGCAGTGCTATAGATCTATCCAAAAACATTCAGTACTTC. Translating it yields CSAIDLSKNIQYF.

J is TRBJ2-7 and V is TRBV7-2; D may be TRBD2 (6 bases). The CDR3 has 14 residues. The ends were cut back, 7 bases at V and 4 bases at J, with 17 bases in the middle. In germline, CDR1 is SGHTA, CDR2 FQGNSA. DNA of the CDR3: TGTGCCAGCACCCTAGGCGGGGCGGGATACGAGCAGTACTTC. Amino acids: CASTLGGAGYEQYF.

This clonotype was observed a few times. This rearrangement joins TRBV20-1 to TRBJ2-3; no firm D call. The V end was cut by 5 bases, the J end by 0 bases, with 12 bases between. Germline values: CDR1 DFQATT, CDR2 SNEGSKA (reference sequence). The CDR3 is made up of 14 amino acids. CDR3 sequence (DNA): TGCAGTGCTTCGGTCCGGATAAGCACAGATACGCAGTATTTT. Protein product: CSASVRISTDTQYF.

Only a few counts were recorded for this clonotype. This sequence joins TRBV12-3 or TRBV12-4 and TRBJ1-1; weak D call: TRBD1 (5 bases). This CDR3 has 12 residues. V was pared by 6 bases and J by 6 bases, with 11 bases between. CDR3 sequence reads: CASRGGRAEAFF. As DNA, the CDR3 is TGTGCCAGCAGGGGGGGGAGAGCTGAAGCTTTCTTT.

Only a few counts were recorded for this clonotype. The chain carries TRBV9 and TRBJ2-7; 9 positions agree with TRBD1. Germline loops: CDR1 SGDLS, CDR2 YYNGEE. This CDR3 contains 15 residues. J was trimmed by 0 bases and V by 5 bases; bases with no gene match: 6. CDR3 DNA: TGTGCCAGCAGTACGGGACAGGGTTTCTCCTACGAGCAGTACTTC. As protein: CASSTGQGFSYEQYF.